This T cell receptor beta chain was obtained from a study of blood T cell repertoires in COVID-19. For the study at large: From the United States, Italy and Spain came samples of acute and convalescent COVID-19. Sample material is recorded as cDNA or gDNA derived from T cells, B-cell-depleted T cells, or PBMCs.

Original analysis: Reference gene primers were amplified, and this amplification served to estimate nucleated cell counts. Generated by immunoSEQ multiplex PCR, the TCRdb table keeps only in-frame clones and is missing some. The V and J calls and clone size are taken from that table; D and trimming were inferred from the DNA. Seen here are roughly 150,000 clones, 75% to 90% observed once, and the top ten hold roughly 12%. The CDR3 sequence is 15 residues long. From germline, CDR1 is SGHRS and CDR2 YFSETQ. V lost 2 bases, J lost 6 bases, and 10 bases stayed unmatched. The sample was peripheral blood. This receptor was taken from a man aged 18 to 30 with COVID-19, enrolled during active disease. The chain joins TRBV5-1 to TRBJ1-1, with TRBD1 matching over 7 bases. Here the CDR3 DNA reads TGCGCCAGCAGCTTTGGCACGGACAGGTTCGCTGAAGCTTTCTTT. Translated: CASSFGTDRFAEAFF.